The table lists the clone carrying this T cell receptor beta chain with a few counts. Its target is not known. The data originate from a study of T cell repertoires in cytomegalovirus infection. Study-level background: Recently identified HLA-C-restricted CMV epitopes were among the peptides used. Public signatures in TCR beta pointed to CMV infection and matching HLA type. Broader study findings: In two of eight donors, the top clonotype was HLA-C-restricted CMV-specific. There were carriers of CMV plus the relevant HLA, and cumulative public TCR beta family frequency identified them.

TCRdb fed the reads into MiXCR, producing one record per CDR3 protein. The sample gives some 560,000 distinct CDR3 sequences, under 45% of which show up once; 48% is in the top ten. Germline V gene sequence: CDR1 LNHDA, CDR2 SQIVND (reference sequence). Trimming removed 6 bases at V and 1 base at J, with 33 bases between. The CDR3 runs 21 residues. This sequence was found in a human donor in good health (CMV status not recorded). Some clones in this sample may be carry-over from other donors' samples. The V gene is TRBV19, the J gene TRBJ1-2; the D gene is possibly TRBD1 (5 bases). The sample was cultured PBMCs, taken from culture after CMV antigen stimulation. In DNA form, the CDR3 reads TGTGCCAGTAGAGTCTTCCCGCCGCGACCTCGGCAGGGCGAATTTAACTATGGCTACACCTTC. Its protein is CASRVFPPRPRQGEFNYGYTF.